This TCR beta chain was sequenced during a study of cytomegalovirus exposure and HLA in healthy donors. Study summary: Ancestry clustering placed 81% of a few hundred genotyped donors in the Caucasian-associated cluster. The study, taken as a whole, reports: In all likelihood, a cluster of highly shared sequence variants was a sequencing artifact.

The PCR had 60 Vbeta and 13 Jbeta primers. The protocol was immunoSEQ multiplex PCR, while the TCRdb copy is restricted to in-frame clones and leaves out a portion. The data show about 93,000 clones, with approximately 81% seen just once and about 3.5% held by the top ten. A remark on this clone: Its antigen is currently unknown.

Each donor was healthy, and each was a bone marrow donor. The J segment lost 2 bases and the V segment lost 2 bases, leaving 11 bases of the junction unmatched. The CDR3 runs 17 residues. The germline V gene has CDR1 MNHNS and CDR2 SASEGT. The source of this sequence is a woman in her forties in good health and CMV-seronegative. The material sequenced was PBMCs. J is TRBJ1-2 and V is TRBV6-1; 7 bases match TRBD1. CDR3 in amino acids: CASSEPSRTGPNYGYTF. The CDR3 region has the DNA TGTGCCAGCAGTGAACCTTCACGGACAGGTCCGAACTATGGCTACACCTTC.